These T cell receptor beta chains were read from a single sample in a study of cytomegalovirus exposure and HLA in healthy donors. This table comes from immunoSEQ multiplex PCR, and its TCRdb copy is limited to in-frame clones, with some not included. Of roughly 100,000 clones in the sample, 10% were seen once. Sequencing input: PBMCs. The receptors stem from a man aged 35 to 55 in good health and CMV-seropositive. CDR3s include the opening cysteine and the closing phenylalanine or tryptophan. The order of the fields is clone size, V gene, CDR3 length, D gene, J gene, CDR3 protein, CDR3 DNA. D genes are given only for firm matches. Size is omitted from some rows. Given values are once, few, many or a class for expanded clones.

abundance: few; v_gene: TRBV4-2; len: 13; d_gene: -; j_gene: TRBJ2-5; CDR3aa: CASSHYREETQYF; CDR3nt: TGTGCCAGCAGCCATTACAGGGAAGAGACCCAGTACTTC
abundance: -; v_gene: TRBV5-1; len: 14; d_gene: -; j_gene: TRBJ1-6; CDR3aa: CASSISQGNSPLHF; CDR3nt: TGCGCCAGCAGTATCTCACAGGGAAATTCACCCCTCCACTTT
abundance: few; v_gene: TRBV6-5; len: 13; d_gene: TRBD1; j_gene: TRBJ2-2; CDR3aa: CATARGHTGELFF; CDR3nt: TGTGCCACCGCCAGGGGGCACACCGGGGAGCTGTTTTTT
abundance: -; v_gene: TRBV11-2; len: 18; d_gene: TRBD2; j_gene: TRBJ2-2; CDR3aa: CASRPVGVAGVNTGELFF; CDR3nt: TGTGCCAGCCGCCCTGTTGGGGTAGCGGGAGTGAACACCGGGGAGCTGTTTTTT
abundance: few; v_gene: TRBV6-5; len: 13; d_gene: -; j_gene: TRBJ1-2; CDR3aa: CASTAGANYGYTF; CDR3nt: TGTGCCAGCACAGCGGGGGCTAACTATGGCTACACCTTC
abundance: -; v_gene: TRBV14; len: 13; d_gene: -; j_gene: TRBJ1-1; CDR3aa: CASSVRMNTEAFF; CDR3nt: TGTGCCAGCAGCGTGCGGATGAACACTGAAGCTTTCTTT
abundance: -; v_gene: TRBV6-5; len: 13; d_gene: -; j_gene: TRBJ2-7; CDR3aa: CASSTPGRGEQYF; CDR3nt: TGTGCCAGCAGTACCCCGGGTAGAGGCGAGCAGTACTTC
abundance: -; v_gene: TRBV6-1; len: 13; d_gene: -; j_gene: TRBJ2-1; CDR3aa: CATQMYTGLEQFF; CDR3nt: TGTGCCACCCAGATGTACACAGGGCTTGAGCAGTTCTTC
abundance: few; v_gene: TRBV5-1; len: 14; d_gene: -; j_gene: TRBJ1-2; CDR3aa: CASSLGGGDYGYTF; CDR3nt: TGCGCCAGCAGCTTGGGTGGGGGCGACTATGGCTACACCTTC
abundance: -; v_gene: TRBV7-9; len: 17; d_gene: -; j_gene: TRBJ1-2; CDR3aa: CASSLAQTGKPNYGYTF; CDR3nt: TGTGCCAGCAGCTTAGCGCAAACAGGGAAACCTAACTATGGCTACACCTTC
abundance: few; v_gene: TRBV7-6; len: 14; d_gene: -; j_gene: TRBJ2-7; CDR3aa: CASRLGETGYEQYF; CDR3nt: TGTGCCAGCAGATTAGGGGAAACAGGTTACGAGCAGTACTTC
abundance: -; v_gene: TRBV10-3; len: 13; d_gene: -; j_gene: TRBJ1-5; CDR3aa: CAISAGRNQPQHF; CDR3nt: TGTGCCATCAGTGCTGGGAGGAATCAGCCCCAGCATTTT
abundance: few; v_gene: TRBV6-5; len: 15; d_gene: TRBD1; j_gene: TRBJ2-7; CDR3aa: CASSYTTGGSYEQYF; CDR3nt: TGTGCCAGCAGTTACACGACAGGGGGCTCCTACGAGCAGTACTTC
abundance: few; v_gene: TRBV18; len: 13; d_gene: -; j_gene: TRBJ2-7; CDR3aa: CASSPPTVYEQYF; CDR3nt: TGTGCCAGCTCACCACCAACGGTCTACGAGCAGTACTTC
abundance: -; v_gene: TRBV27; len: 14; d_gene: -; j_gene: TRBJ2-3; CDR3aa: CASSFSVVSDTQYF; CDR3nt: TGTGCCAGCAGTTTTAGTGTTGTATCAGATACGCAGTATTTT
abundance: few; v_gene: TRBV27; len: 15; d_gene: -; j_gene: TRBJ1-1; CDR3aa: CASSYLSRANTEAFF; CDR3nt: TGTGCCAGCAGTTATCTGAGCAGGGCGAACACTGAAGCTTTCTTT
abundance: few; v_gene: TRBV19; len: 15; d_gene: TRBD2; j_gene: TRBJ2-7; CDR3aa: CASSTVGGRVLEQYF; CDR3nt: TGTGCCAGTAGTACAGTGGGCGGGAGGGTCTTGGAGCAGTACTTC
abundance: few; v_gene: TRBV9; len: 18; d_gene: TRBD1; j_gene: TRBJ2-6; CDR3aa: CASSVERTGNSGANVLTF; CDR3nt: TGTGCCAGCAGCGTAGAAAGGACAGGGAACTCTGGGGCCAACGTCCTGACTTTC
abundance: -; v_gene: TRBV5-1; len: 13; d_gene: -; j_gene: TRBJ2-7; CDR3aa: CASSPQTTYEQYF; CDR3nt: TGCGCCAGCAGCCCTCAGACAACCTACGAGCAGTACTTC
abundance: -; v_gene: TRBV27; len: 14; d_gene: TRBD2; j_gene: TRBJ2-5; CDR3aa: CASRRAGGQETQYF; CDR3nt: TGTGCCAGCCGAAGAGCGGGAGGGCAAGAGACCCAGTACTTC
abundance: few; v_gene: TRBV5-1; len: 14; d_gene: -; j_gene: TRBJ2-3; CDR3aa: CASRGGGSSDTQYF; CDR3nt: TGCGCCAGCAGGGGAGGAGGGAGTTCAGATACGCAGTATTTT
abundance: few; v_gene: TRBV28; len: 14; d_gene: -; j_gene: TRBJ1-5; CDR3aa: CASSFGRATRPQHF; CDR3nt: TGTGCCAGCAGTTTCGGCAGGGCTACTCGGCCCCAGCATTTT
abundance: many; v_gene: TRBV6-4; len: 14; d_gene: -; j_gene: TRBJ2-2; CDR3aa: CASSAGTNTGELFF; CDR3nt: TGTGCCAGCAGTGCCGGGACAAACACCGGGGAGCTGTTTTTT
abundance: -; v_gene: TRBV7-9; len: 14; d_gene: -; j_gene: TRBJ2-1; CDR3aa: CASSFGNRDTTRLF; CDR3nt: TGTGCCAGCAGCTTTGGAAATCGAGACACGACCAGGCTCTTC
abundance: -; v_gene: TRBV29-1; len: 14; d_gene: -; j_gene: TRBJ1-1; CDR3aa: CSVDLRTVNTEAFF; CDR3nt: TGCAGCGTTGATTTAAGGACAGTGAACACTGAAGCTTTCTTT
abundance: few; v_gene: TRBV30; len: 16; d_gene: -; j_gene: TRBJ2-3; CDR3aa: CAWSVPRLGHTDTQYF; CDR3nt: TGTGCCTGGAGTGTCCCCCGTCTAGGACACACAGATACGCAGTATTTT
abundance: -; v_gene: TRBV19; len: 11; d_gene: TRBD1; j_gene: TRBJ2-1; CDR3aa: CATLTGDEQFF; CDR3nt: TGTGCCACCCTGACAGGGGATGAGCAGTTCTTC
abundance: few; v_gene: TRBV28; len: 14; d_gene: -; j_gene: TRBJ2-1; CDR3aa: CASTDRSSYNEQFF; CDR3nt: TGTGCCAGCACCGACAGGAGCTCCTACAATGAGCAGTTCTTC
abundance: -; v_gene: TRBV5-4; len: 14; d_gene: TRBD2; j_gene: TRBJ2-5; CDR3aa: CASSSGGDQETQYF; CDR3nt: TGTGCCAGCAGCTCGGGAGGGGACCAAGAGACCCAGTACTTC
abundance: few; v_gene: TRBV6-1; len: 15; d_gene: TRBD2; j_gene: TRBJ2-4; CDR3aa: CASSEDPGGRNIQYF; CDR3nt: TGTGCCAGCAGTGAGGACCCAGGCGGGAGGAACATTCAGTACTTC
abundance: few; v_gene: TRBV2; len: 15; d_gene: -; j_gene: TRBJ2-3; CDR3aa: CASSEIRRDTDTQYF; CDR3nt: TGTGCCAGCAGTGAAATTAGGAGGGACACAGATACGCAGTATTTT
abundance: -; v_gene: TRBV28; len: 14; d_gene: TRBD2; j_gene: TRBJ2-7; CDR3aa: CATLAGGTSYEQYF; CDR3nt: TGTGCCACACTAGCGGGAGGGACCTCCTACGAGCAGTACTTC
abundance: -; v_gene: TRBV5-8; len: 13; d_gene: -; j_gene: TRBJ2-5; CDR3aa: CASSTGLYETQYF; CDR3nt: TGTGCCAGCAGCACCGGACTGTACGAGACCCAGTACTTC
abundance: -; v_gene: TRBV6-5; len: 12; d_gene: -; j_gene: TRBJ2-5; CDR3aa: CASSVGSGEQYF; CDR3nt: TGTGCCAGCTCGGTTGGGTCGGGGGAGCAGTACTTC
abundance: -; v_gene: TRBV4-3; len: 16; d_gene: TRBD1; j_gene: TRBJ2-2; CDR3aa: CASSQDQGTDTGELFF; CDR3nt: TGCGCCAGCAGCCAAGATCAAGGGACAGACACCGGGGAGCTGTTTTTT
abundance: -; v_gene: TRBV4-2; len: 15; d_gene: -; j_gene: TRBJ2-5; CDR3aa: CASSQEAAREETQYF; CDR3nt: TGTGCCAGCAGCCAAGAGGCGGCGAGGGAGGAGACCCAGTACTTC
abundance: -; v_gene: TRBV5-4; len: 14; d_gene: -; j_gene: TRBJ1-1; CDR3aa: CASSLDRESTEAFF; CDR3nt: TGTGCCAGCAGCTTGGACAGGGAAAGCACTGAAGCTTTCTTT
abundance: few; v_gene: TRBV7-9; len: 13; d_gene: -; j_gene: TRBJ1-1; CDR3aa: CASSQLGGPEAFF; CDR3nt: TGTGCCAGCAGCCAGCTCGGGGGACCTGAAGCTTTCTTT
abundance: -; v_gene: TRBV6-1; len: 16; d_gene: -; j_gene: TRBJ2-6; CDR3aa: CASSEASGSGANVLTF; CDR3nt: TGTGCCAGCAGTGAAGCTAGCGGCTCTGGGGCCAACGTCCTGACTTTC
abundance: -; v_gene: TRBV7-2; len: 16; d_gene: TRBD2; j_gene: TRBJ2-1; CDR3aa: CASSRLPSGSGNEQFF; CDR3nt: TGTGCCAGCAGCCGACTACCTAGCGGGAGTGGCAATGAGCAGTTCTTC
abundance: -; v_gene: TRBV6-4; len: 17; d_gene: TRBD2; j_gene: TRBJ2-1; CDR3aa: CASSVRLAGSSYNEQFF; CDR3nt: TGTGCCAGCAGTGTTAGACTAGCGGGATCCTCCTACAATGAGCAGTTCTTC
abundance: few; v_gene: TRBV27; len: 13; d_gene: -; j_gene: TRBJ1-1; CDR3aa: CASSDRTPPESFF; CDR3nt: TGTGCCAGCAGTGACCGGACTCCCCCCGAATCTTTCTTT
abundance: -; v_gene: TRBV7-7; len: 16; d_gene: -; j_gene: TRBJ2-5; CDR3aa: CASTLLGTGGQETQYF; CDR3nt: TGTGCTAGCACCCTCCTTGGAACGGGCGGGCAAGAGACCCAGTACTTC
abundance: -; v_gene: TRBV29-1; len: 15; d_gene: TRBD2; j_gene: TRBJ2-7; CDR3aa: CSVEYGRGFSYEQYF; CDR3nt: TGCAGCGTTGAGTATGGGCGGGGGTTCTCCTACGAGCAGTACTTC
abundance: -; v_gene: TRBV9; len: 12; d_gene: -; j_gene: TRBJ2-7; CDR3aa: CASSGLGHEQYF; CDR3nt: TGTGCCAGCAGCGGGCTAGGCCACGAGCAGTACTTC